The 9 T cell receptor beta chains below all came from one sample that was sequenced in a study of blood T cell repertoires in COVID-19. The data were produced by immunoSEQ multiplex PCR, yet TCRdb's version contains in-frame clones alone and is incomplete. Of 300,000 to 400,000 clones listed, more than 70% are singletons. Sequencing was performed on peripheral blood. The receptors originated from a man aged 25-45 years with active or convalescent COVID-19.

The chain uses TRBV2 and TRBJ2-7, with a tentative D call TRBD2 (6 bases). This CDR3 spans 12 amino acids. Germline CDR1 reads SNHLY; CDR2 reads FYNNEI. V was cut by 11 bases and J by 6 bases, with 17 bases left in between. DNA of the CDR3: TGTGCCTGCAAGCGGGCACCCTCCGAGCAGTACTTC. It codes for CACKRAPSEQYF.

The chain recombines TRBV5-1 with TRBJ1-5; D is possibly TRBD1 (6 bases). V lost 5 bases, J lost 0 bases, and 12 bases lay in between. The CDR3 contains 15 residues. CDR1 and CDR2 from the germline V gene are SGHRS and YFSETQ. The CDR3 reads CASRPDSISNQPQHF. CDR3 DNA: TGCGCCAGCAGACCGGACAGTATTAGCAATCAGCCCCAGCATTTT. Combining the CDR3 with reference TRBV5-1 and TRBJ1-5 gives the whole variable domain KAGVTQTPRYLIKTRGQQVTLSCSPISGHRSVSWYQQTPGQGLQFLFEYFSETQRNKGNFPGRFSGRQFSNSRSEMNVSTLELGDSALYLCASRPDSISNQPQHFGDGTRLSIL.

The CDR3 loop is CASSNRGLGNTIYF. The CDR3 DNA follows: TGTGCCAGCAGCAACAGGGGTTTGGGAAACACCATATATTTT. The chain recombines TRBV6-5 with TRBJ1-3; TRBD1 agrees at 7 bases. From germline, CDR1 is MNHEY and CDR2 SVGAGI. This CDR3 contains 14 residues. The V gene end was trimmed by 6 bases and the J gene end by 4 bases; junction bases not matched to a gene: 6.

This sequence joins TRBV28 and TRBJ1-1; 7 bases match TRBD1. The germline V gene has CDR1 MDHEN and CDR2 SYDVKM. The length of the CDR3 is 13 residues. V was clipped by 8 bases and J by 0 bases; unmatched bases: 3. The CDR3 reads CASAGTVNTEAFF. The CDR3 DNA follows: TGTGCCAGCGCCGGGACAGTGAACACTGAAGCTTTCTTT.

The rearrangement links TRBV7-2 to TRBJ1-1, with a tentative D call TRBD1 (5 bases). The V gene lost 5 bases and the J gene lost 10 bases, with 17 bases spanning the gap. CDR1 is SGHTA and CDR2 is FQGNSA in the germline V gene. The CDR3 is 13 amino acids. This chain's CDR3 is CASSPLGGDGAFF. The CDR3 DNA reads TGTGCCAGCAGCCCCCTCGGGGGAGACGGAGCTTTCTTT.

This chain uses TRBV4-1 with TRBJ1-5, with D unclear. V was trimmed by 0 bases and J by 2 bases, leaving 14 bases between them. This CDR3 comprises 17 residues. The V gene's germline CDR1 is MGHRA and CDR2 YSYEKL. CDR3 sequence reads: CASSQDEGFGGNQPQHF. The CDR3 region has the DNA TGCGCCAGCAGCCAAGATGAGGGATTTGGTGGCAATCAGCCCCAGCATTTT.

V and J are TRBV6-4 and TRBJ2-1, with D possibly TRBD1 on 7 matching bases. The length of the CDR3 is 15 residues. Trimming took off 1 base at V and 7 bases at J, with 14 bases between the two ends. CDR1 and CDR2 from the germline V gene are MRHNA and SNTAGT. The CDR3: CASSDWRQGGNEQFF. Written as DNA, the CDR3 is TGTGCCAGCAGTGACTGGCGTCAGGGGGGAAATGAGCAGTTCTTC.

This chain joins TRBV2 and TRBJ2-5; D uncertain. V was cut by 6 bases and J by 1 base, with 6 bases left in between. The CDR3 covers 12 residues. Germline lookup yields CDR1 SNHLY and CDR2 FYNNEI. This chain's CDR3 is CASSTVQETQYF. CDR3 coding DNA: TGTGCCAGCAGCACGGTCCAAGAGACCCAGTACTTC.

In its sample, this clone was seen a few times. V is TRBV23-1 and J is TRBJ1-4; D is possibly TRBD1 (6 bases). TRBV23-1 qualifies as an ORF whose function is uncertain. Trimming cost V 2 bases and J 5 bases, with 12 bases left between them. The CDR3 is made up of 15 amino acids. CDR3: CASSQPGHLNEKLFF. CDR3 nucleotides: TGCGCCAGCAGTCAACCGGGACACCTAAATGAAAAACTGTTTTTT.